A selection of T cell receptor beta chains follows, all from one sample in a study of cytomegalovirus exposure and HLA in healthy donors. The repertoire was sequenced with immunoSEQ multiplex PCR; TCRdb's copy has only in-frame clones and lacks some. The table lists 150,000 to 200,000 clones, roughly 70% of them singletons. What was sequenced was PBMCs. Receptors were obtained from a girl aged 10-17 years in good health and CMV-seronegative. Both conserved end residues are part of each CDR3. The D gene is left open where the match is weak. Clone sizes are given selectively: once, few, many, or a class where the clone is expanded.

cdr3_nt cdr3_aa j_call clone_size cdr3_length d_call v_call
TGTGCCAGCAGCTTAGCGGCAGGGTGGGTCACTGAAGCTTTCTTT CASSLAAGWVTEAFF TRBJ1-1 . 15 . TRBV7-9
TGTGCCAGCAGTGACCCCTTAGGGGGAGCTGAAGCTTTCTTT CASSDPLGGAEAFF TRBJ1-1 . 14 . TRBV25-1
TGTGCCAGCAGTAGTAGCGGGGGGAACACCGGGGAGCTGTTTTTT CASSSSGGNTGELFF TRBJ2-2 . 15 TRBD2 TRBV6-1
TGCAGTGCTAGTAGGAACACTGAAGCTTTCTTT CSASRNTEAFF TRBJ1-1 . 11 . TRBV20-1
TGTGCCAGCAGCAATAGCGGGGGGGCTAGCACAGATACGCAGTATTTT CASSNSGGASTDTQYF TRBJ2-3 . 16 TRBD2 TRBV9
TGTGCCAGCAGCTTACAAATGAGGGGGCAGCTGGGTGAAGCTTTCTTT CASSLQMRGQLGEAFF TRBJ1-1 few 16 TRBD1 TRBV5-6
TGTGCCAGCAGTTACGGATCTGTCACAGGGGCCACTGAAGCTTTCTTT CASSYGSVTGATEAFF TRBJ1-1 . 16 TRBD1 TRBV6-5
TGTGCCAGTAGTATAGAAGTTAGCACCGGGGAGCTGTTTTTT CASSIEVSTGELFF TRBJ2-2 once 14 . TRBV19
TGCAGCGTTGAGTATAAATTAGGGGACACCATATATTTT CSVEYKLGDTIYF TRBJ1-3 . 13 . TRBV29-1
TGTGCCTCTGGGACAGGGACCCCAGATACGCAGTATTTT CASGTGTPDTQYF TRBJ2-3 few 13 TRBD1 TRBV6-5
TGTGCCAGCAGCAACGGACAGGGAAAAACTGAAGCTTTCTTT CASSNGQGKTEAFF TRBJ1-1 . 14 TRBD1 TRBV5-4
TGTGCCAGCAGCGTCTCAACCGGGATCTACGAGCAGTACTTC CASSVSTGIYEQYF TRBJ2-7 . 14 . TRBV9
TGTGCCAGCAGCGTAACTAGCGGGGGGGCCCCAGAGACCCAGTACTTC CASSVTSGGAPETQYF TRBJ2-5 . 16 TRBD2 TRBV9
TGCGCCAGCAGCTTGGGGTCAGGCGGGACAGTTACCTACGAGCAGTACTTC CASSLGSGGTVTYEQYF TRBJ2-7 . 17 . TRBV5-1
TGTGCCAGCAGCCCCGGGGAAGGAACGGGACAGGGAGGGTCCCAGTACTTC CASSPGEGTGQGGSQYF TRBJ2-5 . 17 TRBD1 TRBV9
TGTGCCAGCAGTCCTACTAGCGGGGGACGCTACGAGCAGTACTTC CASSPTSGGRYEQYF TRBJ2-7 few 15 TRBD2 TRBV6-5
TGTGCCAGCAGAATTGACAGGGGGCTGTTCACCGGGGAGCTGTTTTTT CASRIDRGLFTGELFF TRBJ2-2 . 16 TRBD1 TRBV27
TGTGCCAGCAGCGGGGGACAGGGGTTCAACGAGCAGTACTTC CASSGGQGFNEQYF TRBJ2-7 . 14 TRBD1 TRBV9
TGTGCCAGCAGCTTAGAGGGACAGGGTCCCTACGAGCAGTACTTC CASSLEGQGPYEQYF TRBJ2-7 . 15 TRBD1 TRBV11-2
TGTGCCAGCAGCGTAGATCCAACAGATACGCAGTATTTT CASSVDPTDTQYF TRBJ2-3 . 13 . TRBV9
TGCGCCAGCAGCCGACTAGAGCAGAAAGGCGAGCAGTACTTC CASSRLEQKGEQYF TRBJ2-7 . 14 . TRBV5-1
TGTGCCAGTACCAGCCTCCAGGGGCTGAACACTGAAGCTTTCTTT CASTSLQGLNTEAFF TRBJ1-1 . 15 . TRBV19
TGTGCCAGCAGTTTAGAAGCGTCTCCTAATTCACCCCTCCACTTT CASSLEASPNSPLHF TRBJ1-6 . 15 . TRBV27
TGTGCCAGCAGGGATTATTCCGGGACAGACTACGAGCAGTACTTC CASRDYSGTDYEQYF TRBJ2-7 few 15 TRBD1 TRBV2
TGTGCCAGCAGCACTTCCCAGGGCGTGGAAGCTTTCTTT CASSTSQGVEAFF TRBJ1-1 . 13 . TRBV9
TGTGCCTGGAGTGTAGCAGGGGGTAATGAAAAACTGTTTTTT CAWSVAGGNEKLFF TRBJ1-4 . 14 TRBD1 TRBV30
TGTGCCAGCAGCCCGCGGGACAGGGATTTTACTGAAGCTTTCTTT CASSPRDRDFTEAFF TRBJ1-1 . 15 TRBD1 TRBV7-8
TGTGCCAGCAGCGTAGACGGGGTTAGCACAGATACGCAGTATTTT CASSVDGVSTDTQYF TRBJ2-3 . 15 . TRBV9
TGTGCCAGCAGCATCCCACAGGTTGGCAACACTGAAGCTTTCTTT CASSIPQVGNTEAFF TRBJ1-1 . 15 . TRBV13
TGTGCCACTCGAATTACTACAGGGTATTTTACTGAAGCTTTCTTT CATRITTGYFTEAFF TRBJ1-1 . 15 . TRBV6-1
TGTGCCAGCAGTGAGGGCAGTTTACCCAATCAGCCCCAGCATTTT CASSEGSLPNQPQHF TRBJ1-5 . 15 . TRBV2
TGTGCCAGCAGTTTAATCCGGGACAGTCGCCAAGAGACCCAGTACTTC CASSLIRDSRQETQYF TRBJ2-5 . 16 TRBD1 TRBV27
TGTGCCAGCAGCTCGGCGACAGGCGGGAGCTATGGCTACACCTTC CASSSATGGSYGYTF TRBJ1-2 . 15 . TRBV5-6
TGCAGCGCCCGACAGGGGGAGAACTATGGCTACACCTTC CSARQGENYGYTF TRBJ1-2 . 13 TRBD1 TRBV29-1
TGTGCCAGTAGTACTCTTGGGGGACAGGGAAGCAATCAGCCCCAGCATTTT CASSTLGGQGSNQPQHF TRBJ1-5 . 17 TRBD1 TRBV19
TGTGCCACCCACAGGGGGAATAATTCACCCCTCCACTTT CATHRGNNSPLHF TRBJ1-6 . 13 TRBD1 TRBV27
TGCGCCAGCAGCGCGGGACGGGAGGAAGGGACGCAGTATTTT CASSAGREEGTQYF TRBJ2-3 few 14 TRBD2 TRBV5-1